The clone carrying this T cell receptor beta chain was counted only a few times. Germline CDR1 LGHNA, CDR2 YSLEER. Trimming cost V 0 bases and J 8 bases, with 13 bases left between them. This CDR3 comprises 14 residues. These data belong to a study of T-cell memory formation after mild COVID-19. TCRdb processed the 5' RACE reads anew with MiXCR; each CDR3 protein has one entry. The data contain hundreds of thousands of distinct CDR3 sequences, roughly 17% of them singletons. What was sequenced was PBMCs or a T cell subset sorted from them (not recorded which). The chain uses TRBV4-3 and TRBJ1-2, with D unresolved. This sequence was found in a man younger than 35 who had mild COVID-19 (a few samples of this study predate the infection). Cell type and time point are not known. As DNA, the CDR3 is TGCGCCAGCAGCCAAGATCCGGGAAGTGGCGGCTACACCTTC. Translating it yields CASSQDPGSGGYTF.